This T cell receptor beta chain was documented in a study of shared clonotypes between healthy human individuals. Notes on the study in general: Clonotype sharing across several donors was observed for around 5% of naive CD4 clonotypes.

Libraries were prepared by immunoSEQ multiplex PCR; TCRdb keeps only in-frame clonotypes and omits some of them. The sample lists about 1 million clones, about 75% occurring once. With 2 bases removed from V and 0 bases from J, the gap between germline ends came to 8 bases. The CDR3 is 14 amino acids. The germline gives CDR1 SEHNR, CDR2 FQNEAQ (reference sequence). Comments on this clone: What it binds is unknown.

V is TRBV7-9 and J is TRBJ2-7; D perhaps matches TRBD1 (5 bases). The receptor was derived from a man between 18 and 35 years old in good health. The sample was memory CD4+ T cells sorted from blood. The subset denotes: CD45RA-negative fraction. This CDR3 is CASSLPGNSYEQYF. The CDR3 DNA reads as TGTGCCAGCAGCTTACCAGGGAACTCCTACGAGCAGTACTTC.